This TCR beta chain derives from a study of OX40 agonist ivuxolimab in advanced cancers. Study-wide background: Treatment of patients was with ivuxolimab, an agonistic anti-OX40 (CD134) antibody. Six ivuxolimab dose levels, 0.01 to 10 mg/kg, were given intravenously every 2 weeks. Study results and limitations: CD8+ T cells showed, on average, more clonal expansion than CD4+ cells.

Autoimmune disease history or systemic immunosuppression barred patients. Method: immunoSEQ multiplex PCR; TCRdb's copy keeps in-frame clones and lacks some. The sample carries tens of thousands of clones, roughly 87% recorded once. A word on this clone: Its target is not known.

CDR1 is SGDLS and CDR2 is YYNGEE in the germline V gene. CDR3 length equals 17 residues. Trimming cost V 2 bases and J 1 base, with 18 bases left between them. The rearrangement joins TRBV9 to TRBJ1-2; D is uncertain. Here the sequenced sample was CD4+ or CD8+ T cells sorted from blood, taken in a trial of the OX40 agonist ivuxolimab. The clonotype was recovered from an adult with an advanced solid tumor such as melanoma, head and neck, liver or kidney cancer. The CDR3 coding sequence is TGTGCCAGCAGCGTCAAGGACCGTACTACCTTTAACTATGGCTACACCTTC. Translating it yields CASSVKDRTTFNYGYTF.